This T cell receptor (beta chain) came from a study of blood T cell repertoires in COVID-19. Overall study: From the United States, Italy and Spain came samples of acute and convalescent COVID-19. T cells, B-cell-depleted T cells, or PBMCs supplied cDNA or gDNA.

Germline lookup yields CDR1 KGHDR and CDR2 SFDVKD. Deletions cut 4 bases from V and 1 base from J, with 6 bases between. This CDR3 has 13 amino acids. Produced via immunoSEQ multiplex PCR; TCRdb's table is partial and in-frame only. The sample contains over 110,000 clones, 65% to 90% of which appear only once. The chain uses TRBV24-1 and TRBJ1-2; D is unresolved. The clonotype originates from a man in his 60s with active or convalescent COVID-19. Sequenced input: peripheral blood. The CDR3: CATSETVNYGYTF. The CDR3 nucleotides read TGTGCCACCAGTGAAACAGTTAACTATGGCTACACCTTC.